The following is a T cell receptor beta chain sequence with its context. The target antigen is unknown. Here immunoSEQ multiplex PCR was the method, and the copy in TCRdb shows in-frame clones only, minus some. Counted here are roughly 150,000 clones, 70% to 90% occurring once; the ten biggest clones make up around 3.3%. The sample belongs to a study of T cell responses to AZD1222 COVID-19 vaccine. Study-wide results and limits: Repertoires were collected only later (after the peak T cell response had occurred). Females outnumbered males among donors, who were mostly white British; clonal diversity was possibly underestimated. With dominance at 160-218 and 743-854, vaccine-associated CD4 TCRs spanned spike.

CDR1 and CDR2 (germline): SGHAT, FQNNGV. The CDR3 loop spans 13 amino acids. V was cut by 6 bases and J by 10 bases, with 16 bases left in between. The origin of this receptor is an adult in good health. This specimen consisted of peripheral blood, obtained on day 0 of AZD1222 vaccination. The gene calls are TRBV11-2 and TRBJ2-1, with D perhaps matching TRBD2 (5 bases). This chain's CDR3 is CASSSSNPMEQFF. The CDR3 DNA is TGTGCCAGCAGTTCTAGCAATCCTATGGAGCAGTTCTTC.